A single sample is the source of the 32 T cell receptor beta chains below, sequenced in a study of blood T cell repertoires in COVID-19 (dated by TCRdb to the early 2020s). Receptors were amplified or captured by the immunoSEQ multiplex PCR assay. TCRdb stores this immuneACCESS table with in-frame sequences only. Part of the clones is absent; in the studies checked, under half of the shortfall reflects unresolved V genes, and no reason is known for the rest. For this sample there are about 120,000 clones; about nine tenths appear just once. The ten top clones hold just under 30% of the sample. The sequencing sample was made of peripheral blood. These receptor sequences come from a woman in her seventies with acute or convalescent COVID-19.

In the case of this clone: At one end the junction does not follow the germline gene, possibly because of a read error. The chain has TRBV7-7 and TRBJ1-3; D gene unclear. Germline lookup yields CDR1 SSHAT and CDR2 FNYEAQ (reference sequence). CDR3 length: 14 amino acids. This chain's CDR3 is CASSEGPSGNTIYF. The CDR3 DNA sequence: TGTGCTAGCAGCGAGGGCCCCTCTGGAAACACCATATATTTT.

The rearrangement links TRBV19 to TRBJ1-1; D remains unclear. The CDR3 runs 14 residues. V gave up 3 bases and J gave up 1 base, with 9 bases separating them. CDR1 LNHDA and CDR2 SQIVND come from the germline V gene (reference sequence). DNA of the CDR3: TGTGCCAGTAGTATTATGGCTGGGAACACTGAAGCTTTCTTT. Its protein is CASSIMAGNTEAFF.

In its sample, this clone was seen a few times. This CDR3 reads CASSLGQGGRYGYTF. The CDR3 DNA follows: TGTGCCAGCAGCCTCGGACAGGGTGGACGGTATGGCTACACCTTC. The V gene is TRBV3-1 (or the pseudogene TRBV3-2), the J gene TRBJ1-2; 8 bases map to TRBD1. After removal of 4 bases from V and 5 bases from J, the junction contained 9 bases not matched to a gene. The germline V gene has CDR1 LGHDT and CDR2 YNNKEL (reference sequence). This CDR3 spans 15 amino acids.

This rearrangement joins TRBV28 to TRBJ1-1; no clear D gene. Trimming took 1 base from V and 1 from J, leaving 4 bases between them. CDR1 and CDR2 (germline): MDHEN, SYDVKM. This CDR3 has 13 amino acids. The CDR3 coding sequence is TGTGCCAGCAGTTTATCCCGGAACACTGAAGCTTTCTTT. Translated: CASSLSRNTEAFF.

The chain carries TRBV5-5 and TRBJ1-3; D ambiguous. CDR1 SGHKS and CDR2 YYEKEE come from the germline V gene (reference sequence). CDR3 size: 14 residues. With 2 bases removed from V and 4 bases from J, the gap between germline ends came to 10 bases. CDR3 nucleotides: TGTGCCAGCAGCTTAGAGACTGCGGGAAACACCATATATTTT. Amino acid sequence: CASSLETAGNTIYF.

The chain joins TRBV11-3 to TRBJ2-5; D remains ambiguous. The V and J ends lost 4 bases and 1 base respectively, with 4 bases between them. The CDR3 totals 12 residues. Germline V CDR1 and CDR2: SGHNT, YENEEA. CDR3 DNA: TGTGCCAGCAGCTCGGTCCAAGAGACCCAGTACTTC. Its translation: CASSSVQETQYF.

The CDR3 coding sequence is TGTGCCAGCAGACCGACAGGGGTCGGCTATGGCTACACCTTC. Translation gives CASRPTGVGYGYTF. This chain joins TRBV6-5 and TRBJ1-2; the match to TRBD1 covers 8 bases. CDR3 size: 14 residues. CDR1 is MNHEY, CDR2 SVGAGI, per germline. V lost 6 bases to trimming and J lost 4 bases; unmatched junction nucleotides: 7.

The CDR3 is CASSPRGGTGGESEAFF. The DNA for the CDR3 is TGTGCCAGCTCACCACGGGGAGGGACAGGGGGCGAGAGTGAAGCTTTCTTT. The chain couples TRBV18 to TRBJ1-1; 12 bases map to TRBD1. This CDR3 has 17 residues. Germline V gene data show CDR1 as KGHSH and CDR2 as LQKENI. J lost 7 bases, V lost 1 base, and 10 bases had no gene match. Drawing the rest from reference TRBV18 and TRBJ1-1, the complete variable domain is NAGVMQNPRHLVRRRGQEARLRCSPMKGHSHVYWYRQLPEEGLKFMVYLQKENIIDESGMPKERFSAEFPKEGPSILRIQQVVRGDSAAYFCASSPRGGTGGESEAFFGQGTRLTVV.

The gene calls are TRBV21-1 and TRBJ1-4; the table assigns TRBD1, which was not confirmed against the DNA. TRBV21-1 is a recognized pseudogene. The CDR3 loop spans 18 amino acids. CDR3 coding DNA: TGTGCCAGCAGCAAAGCGGGCTTTCGGAGACAGGGATATGAAAAACTGTTTTTT. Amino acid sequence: CASSKAGFRRQGYEKLFF.

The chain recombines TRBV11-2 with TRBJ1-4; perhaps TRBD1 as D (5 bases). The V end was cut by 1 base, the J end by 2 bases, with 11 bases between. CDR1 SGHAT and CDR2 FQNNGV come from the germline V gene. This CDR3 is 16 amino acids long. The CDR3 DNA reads TGTGCCAGCAGCTTAGCCAGGGTCGGTACTAATGAAAAACTGTTTTTT. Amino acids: CASSLARVGTNEKLFF.

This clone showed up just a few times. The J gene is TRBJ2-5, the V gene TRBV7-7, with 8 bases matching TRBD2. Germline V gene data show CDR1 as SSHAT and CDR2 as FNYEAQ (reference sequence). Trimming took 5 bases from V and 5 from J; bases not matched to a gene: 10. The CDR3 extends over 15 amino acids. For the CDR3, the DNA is TGTGCCAGCAGCCCACAGGCGGGCGGGGGGGAGACCCAGTACTTC. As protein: CASSPQAGGGETQYF.

The chain's CDR3 is CASSVRDGGKETQYF. The CDR3 nucleotides read TGTGCCAGCAGTGTGCGGGACGGGGGGAAAGAGACCCAGTACTTC. J is TRBJ2-5 and V is TRBV28; 7 bases are shared with TRBD2. V gave up 5 bases and J gave up 3 bases; unmatched junction bases: 9. This CDR3 region has 15 residues. Per germline, CDR1 MDHEN and CDR2 SYDVKM. The whole variable domain, remainder taken from reference TRBV28 and TRBJ2-5, is DVKVTQSSRYLVKRTGEKVFLECVQDMDHENMFWYRQDPGLGLRLIYFSYDVKMKEKGDIPEGYSVSREKKERFSLILESASTNQTSMYLCASSVRDGGKETQYFGPGTRLLVL.

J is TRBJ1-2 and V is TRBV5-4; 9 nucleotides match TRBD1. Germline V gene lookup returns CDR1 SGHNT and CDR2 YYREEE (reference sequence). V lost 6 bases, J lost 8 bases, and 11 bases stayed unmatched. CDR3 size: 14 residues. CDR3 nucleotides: TGTGCCAGCAATTCCGGGACAGGGTTTCCCGGCTACACCTTC. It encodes CASNSGTGFPGYTF.

CDR3 nucleotides: TGTGCCAGCAGTTACTCGAAAGGGACAGCCATTTCACCCCTCCACTTT. It codes for CASSYSKGTAISPLHF. This chain uses TRBV6-5 with TRBJ1-6; TRBD1 matches at 7 bases. Germline V gene lookup returns CDR1 MNHEY and CDR2 SVGAGI. The CDR3 covers 16 residues. The junction had 8 bases not matched to a gene; V was cut back by 0 bases and J by 9 bases.

This chain's CDR3 is CASSQEGQGYSGANVLTF. The CDR3 DNA sequence: TGCGCCAGCAGCCAGGAAGGACAGGGGTACTCTGGGGCCAACGTCCTGACTTTC. The rearrangement joins TRBV4-1 to TRBJ2-6; 9 positions match TRBD1. Trimming cost V 3 bases and J 0 bases; bases outside gene matches: 6. This CDR3 spans 18 amino acids. Looked up from germline, CDR1 is MGHRA and CDR2 is YSYEKL.

CDR3 in amino acids: CASSLRREGEQYF. The CDR3 DNA sequence: TGTGCCAGCAGCTTACGCAGGGAGGGCGAGCAGTACTTC. This chain joins TRBV7-3 and TRBJ2-7; 7 bases align to TRBD2. Germline CDR1 SGHTA, CDR2 FQGTGA. V gave up 2 bases and J gave up 6 bases; unmatched junction bases: 4. This CDR3 is built from 13 residues.

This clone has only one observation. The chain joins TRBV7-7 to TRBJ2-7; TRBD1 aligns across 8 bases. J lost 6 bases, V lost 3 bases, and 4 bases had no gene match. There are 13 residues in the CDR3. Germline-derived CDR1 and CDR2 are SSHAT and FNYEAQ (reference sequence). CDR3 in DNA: TGTGCCAGCAGCTTGGGGACAGGTTTCGAGCAGTACTTC. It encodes CASSLGTGFEQYF.

The CDR3 sequence is CASSGGVNTIYF. For the CDR3, the DNA is TGTGCCAGCAGCGGGGGGGTAAACACCATATATTTT. The gene calls are TRBV2 and TRBJ1-3, with a tentative D call TRBD1 (5 bases). CDR3 length: 12 amino acids. Germline V lookup: CDR1 SNHLY, CDR2 FYNNEI. Trimming pared 6 bases from V and 6 bases from J, leaving 9 bases between.

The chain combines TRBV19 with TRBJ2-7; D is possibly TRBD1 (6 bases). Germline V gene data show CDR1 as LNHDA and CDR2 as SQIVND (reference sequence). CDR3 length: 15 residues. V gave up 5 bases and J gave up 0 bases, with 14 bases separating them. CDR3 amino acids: CASSFRTASSYEQYF. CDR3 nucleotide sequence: TGTGCCAGTAGTTTCCGGACAGCCAGCTCCTACGAGCAGTACTTC. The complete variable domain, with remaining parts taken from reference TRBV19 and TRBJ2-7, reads DGGITQSPKYLFRKEGQNVTLSCEQNLNHDAMYWYRQDPGQGLRLIYYSQIVNDFQKGDIAEGYSVSREKKESFPLTVTSAQKNPTAFYLCASSFRTASSYEQYFGPGTRLTVT.

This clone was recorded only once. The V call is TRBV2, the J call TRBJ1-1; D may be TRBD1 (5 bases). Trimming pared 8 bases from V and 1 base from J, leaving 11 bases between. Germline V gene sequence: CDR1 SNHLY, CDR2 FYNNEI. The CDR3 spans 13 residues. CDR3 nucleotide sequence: TGTGCCAGCTTAAGGACACAGAACACTGAAGCTTTCTTT. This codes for CASLRTQNTEAFF.

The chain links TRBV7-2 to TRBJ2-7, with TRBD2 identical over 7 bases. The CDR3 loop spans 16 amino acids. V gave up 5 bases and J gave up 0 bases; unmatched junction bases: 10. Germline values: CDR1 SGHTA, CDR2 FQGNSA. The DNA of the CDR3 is TGTGCCAGCAGCCCCCGTAGCGGGCGGAGCTCCTACGAGCAGTACTTC. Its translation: CASSPRSGRSSYEQYF.

CDR3 region: CASSETGTGGEKLFF. CDR3 nucleotide sequence: TGCGCCAGCAGCGAAACCGGGACAGGGGGGGAAAAACTGTTTTTT. The J gene is TRBJ1-4, the V gene TRBV5-1; 11 bases align to TRBD1. The V gene's germline CDR1 is SGHRS and CDR2 YFSETQ. CDR3 size: 15 residues. V was clipped by 4 bases and J by 8 bases; unmatched bases: 7.

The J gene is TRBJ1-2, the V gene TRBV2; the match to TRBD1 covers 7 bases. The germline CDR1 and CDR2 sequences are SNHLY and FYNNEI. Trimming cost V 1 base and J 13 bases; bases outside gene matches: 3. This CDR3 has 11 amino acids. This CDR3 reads CASSEGQGGTF. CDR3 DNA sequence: TGTGCCAGCAGTGAAGGGCAGGGGGGCACCTTC.

The CDR3, as DNA: TGTGCCAGCAGCGTAGGAAGCTCGGGGTGGACAGATACGCAGTATTTT. It is translated as CASSVGSSGWTDTQYF. V usage is TRBV9 and J usage is TRBJ2-3, with a tentative D call TRBD2 (5 bases). With 0 bases removed from V and 3 bases from J, the gap between germline ends came to 14 bases. Germline V lookup: CDR1 SGDLS, CDR2 YYNGEE. This CDR3 spans 16 amino acids.

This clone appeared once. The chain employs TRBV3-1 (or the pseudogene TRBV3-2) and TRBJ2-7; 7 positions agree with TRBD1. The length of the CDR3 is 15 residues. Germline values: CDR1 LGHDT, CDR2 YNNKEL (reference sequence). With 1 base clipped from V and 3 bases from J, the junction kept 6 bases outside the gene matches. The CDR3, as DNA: TGTGCCAGCAGCCAAGGACAGGGCTCCTACTACGAGCAGTACTTC. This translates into CASSQGQGSYYEQYF.

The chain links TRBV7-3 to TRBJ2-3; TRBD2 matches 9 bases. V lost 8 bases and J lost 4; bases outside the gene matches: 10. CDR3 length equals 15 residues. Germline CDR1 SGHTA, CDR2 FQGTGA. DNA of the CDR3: TGTGCCAGCGGACCTGGCGGGGGGGCCCCAGATACGCAGTATTTT. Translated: CASGPGGGAPDTQYF.

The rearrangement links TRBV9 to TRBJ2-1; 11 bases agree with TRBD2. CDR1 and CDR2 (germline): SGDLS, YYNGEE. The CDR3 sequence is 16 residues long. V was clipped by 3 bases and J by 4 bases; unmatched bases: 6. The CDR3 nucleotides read TGTGCCAGCAGCGGCCCGGGACTAGCGGAATACAATGAGCAGTTCTTC. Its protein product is CASSGPGLAEYNEQFF.

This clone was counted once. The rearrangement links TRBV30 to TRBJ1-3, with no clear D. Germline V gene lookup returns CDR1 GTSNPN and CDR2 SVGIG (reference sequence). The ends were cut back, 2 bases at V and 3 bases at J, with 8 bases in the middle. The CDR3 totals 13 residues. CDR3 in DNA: TGTGCCTGGAGTTGGAGGGTTGGAAACACCATATATTTT. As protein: CAWSWRVGNTIYF.

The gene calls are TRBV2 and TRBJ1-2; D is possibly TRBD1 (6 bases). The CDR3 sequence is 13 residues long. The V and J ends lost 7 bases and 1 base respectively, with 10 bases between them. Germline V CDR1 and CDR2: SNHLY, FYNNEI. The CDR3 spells CASTRTVNYGYTF. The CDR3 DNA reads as TGTGCCAGCACCAGGACAGTTAACTATGGCTACACCTTC.

CDR3 DNA: TGTGCCAGCAGCCAAGAAGCGGGCTCCTACGAGCAGTACTTC. This encodes CASSQEAGSYEQYF. The V gene is TRBV3-1 (or the pseudogene TRBV3-2), the J gene TRBJ2-7; perhaps TRBD2 as D (6 bases). CDR1 and CDR2 from the germline V gene are LGHDT and YNNKEL (reference sequence). Trimming pared 0 bases from V and 0 bases from J, leaving 6 bases between. The length of the CDR3 is 14 residues.

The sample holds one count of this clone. The CDR3 here is CASSIQQGAGETQYF. CDR3 bases: TGTGCCAGCAGCATCCAACAGGGGGCTGGGGAGACCCAGTACTTC. The chain recombines TRBV7-3 with TRBJ2-5; TRBD1 agrees at 9 bases. V shed 5 bases and J 5 bases; nucleotides not matched to a gene: 9. Germline V gene lookup returns CDR1 SGHTA and CDR2 FQGTGA. The CDR3 sequence is 15 residues long.

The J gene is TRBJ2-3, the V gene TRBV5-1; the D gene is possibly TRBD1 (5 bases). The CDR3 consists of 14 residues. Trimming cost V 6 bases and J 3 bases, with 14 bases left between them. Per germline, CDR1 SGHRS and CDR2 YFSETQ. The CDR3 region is CASNPRQGTDTQYF. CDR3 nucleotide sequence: TGCGCCAGCAACCCCAGGCAGGGTACAGATACGCAGTATTTT.